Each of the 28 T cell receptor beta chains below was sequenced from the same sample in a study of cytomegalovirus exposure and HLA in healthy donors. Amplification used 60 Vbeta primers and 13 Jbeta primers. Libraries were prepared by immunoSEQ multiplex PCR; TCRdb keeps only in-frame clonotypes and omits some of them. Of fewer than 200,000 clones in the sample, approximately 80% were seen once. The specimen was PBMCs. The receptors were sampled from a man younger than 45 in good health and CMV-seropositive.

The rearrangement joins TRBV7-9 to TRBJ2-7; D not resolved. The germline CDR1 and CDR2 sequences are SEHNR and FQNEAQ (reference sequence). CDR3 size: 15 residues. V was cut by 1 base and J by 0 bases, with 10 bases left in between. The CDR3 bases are TGTGCCAGCAGCTTAGTACAGAAGAGCTCCTACGAGCAGTACTTC. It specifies CASSLVQKSSYEQYF.

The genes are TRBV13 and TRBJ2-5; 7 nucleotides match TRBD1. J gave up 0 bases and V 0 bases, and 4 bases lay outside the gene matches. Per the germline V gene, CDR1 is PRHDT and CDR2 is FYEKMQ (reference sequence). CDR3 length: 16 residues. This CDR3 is CASSLGQGSYQETQYF. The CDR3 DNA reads TGTGCCAGCAGCTTAGGACAGGGGTCGTACCAAGAGACCCAGTACTTC.

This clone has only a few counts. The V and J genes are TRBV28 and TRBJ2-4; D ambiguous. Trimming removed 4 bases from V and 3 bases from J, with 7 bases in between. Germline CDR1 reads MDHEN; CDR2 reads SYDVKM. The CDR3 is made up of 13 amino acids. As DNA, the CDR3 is TGTGCCAGCAGTTCTGCGGACAAAAACATTCAGTACTTC. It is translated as CASSSADKNIQYF.

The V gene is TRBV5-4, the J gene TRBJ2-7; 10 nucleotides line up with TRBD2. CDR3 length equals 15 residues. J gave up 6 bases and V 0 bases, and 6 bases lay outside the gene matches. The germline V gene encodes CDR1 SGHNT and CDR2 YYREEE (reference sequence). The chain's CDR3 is CASSLASGGAGEQYF. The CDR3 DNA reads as TGTGCCAGCAGCTTGGCGAGCGGGGGGGCTGGCGAGCAGTACTTC.

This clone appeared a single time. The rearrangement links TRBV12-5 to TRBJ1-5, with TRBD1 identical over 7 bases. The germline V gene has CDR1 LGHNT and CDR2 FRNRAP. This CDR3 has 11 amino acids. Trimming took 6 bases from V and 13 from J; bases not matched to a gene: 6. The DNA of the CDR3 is TGTGCTAGTGGGCTCGGGACAGTTCAGCATTTT. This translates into CASGLGTVQHF.

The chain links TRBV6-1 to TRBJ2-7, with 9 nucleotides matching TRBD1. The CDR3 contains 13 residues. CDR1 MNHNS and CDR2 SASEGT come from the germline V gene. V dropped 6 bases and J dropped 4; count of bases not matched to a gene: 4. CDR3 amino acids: CASRTGGAYEQYF. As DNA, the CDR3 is TGTGCCAGCAGAACAGGGGGCGCTTACGAGCAGTACTTC.

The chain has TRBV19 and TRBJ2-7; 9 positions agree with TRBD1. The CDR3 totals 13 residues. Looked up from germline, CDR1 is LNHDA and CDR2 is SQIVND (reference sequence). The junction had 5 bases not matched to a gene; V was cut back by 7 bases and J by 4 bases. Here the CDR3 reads CASKGQGSYEQYF. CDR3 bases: TGTGCCAGTAAGGGACAGGGAAGTTACGAGCAGTACTTC.

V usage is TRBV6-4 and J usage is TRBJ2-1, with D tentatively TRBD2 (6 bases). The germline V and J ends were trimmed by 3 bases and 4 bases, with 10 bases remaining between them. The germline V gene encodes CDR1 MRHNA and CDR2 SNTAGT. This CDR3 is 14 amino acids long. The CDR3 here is CASSERGAYNEQFF. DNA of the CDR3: TGTGCCAGCAGTGAACGCGGGGCATACAATGAGCAGTTCTTC.

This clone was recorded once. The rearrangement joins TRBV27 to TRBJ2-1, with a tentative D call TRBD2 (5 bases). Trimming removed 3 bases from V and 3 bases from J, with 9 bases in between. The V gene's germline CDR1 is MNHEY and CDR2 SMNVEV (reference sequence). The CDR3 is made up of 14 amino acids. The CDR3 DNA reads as TGTGCCAGCAGTTTGGCGGGTGACTACAATGAGCAGTTCTTC. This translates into CASSLAGDYNEQFF.

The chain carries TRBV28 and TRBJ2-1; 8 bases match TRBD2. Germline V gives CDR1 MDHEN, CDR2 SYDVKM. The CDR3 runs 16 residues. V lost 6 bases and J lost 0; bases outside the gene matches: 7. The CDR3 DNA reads TGTGCCAGCAGCTCCCCGCGGGGGGACTCCTACAATGAGCAGTTCTTC. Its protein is CASSSPRGDSYNEQFF.

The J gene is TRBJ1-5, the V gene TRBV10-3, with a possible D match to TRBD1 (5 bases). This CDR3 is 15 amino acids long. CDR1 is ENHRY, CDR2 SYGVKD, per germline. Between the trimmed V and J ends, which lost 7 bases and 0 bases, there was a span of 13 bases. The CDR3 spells CAITLGLNSNQPQHF. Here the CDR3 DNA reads TGTGCCATCACTTTGGGACTGAATAGCAATCAGCCCCAGCATTTT.

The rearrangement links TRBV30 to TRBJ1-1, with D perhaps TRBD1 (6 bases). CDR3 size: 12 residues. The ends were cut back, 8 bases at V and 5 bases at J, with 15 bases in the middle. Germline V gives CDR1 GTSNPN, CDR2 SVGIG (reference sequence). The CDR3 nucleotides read TGTGCCGGCGACAGGCCTTTGACTGAAGCTTTCTTT. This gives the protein CAGDRPLTEAFF.

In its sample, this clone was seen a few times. The CDR3 DNA follows: TGTGCCAGCAACCCCAGGGGATATGGCTACACCTTC. This gives the protein CASNPRGYGYTF. This chain joins TRBV28 and TRBJ1-2; D is perhaps TRBD1 (6 bases). Germline-derived CDR1 and CDR2 are MDHEN and SYDVKM. The CDR3 is 12 amino acids. Trimming stripped 7 bases from V and 5 bases from J, with 11 bases between.

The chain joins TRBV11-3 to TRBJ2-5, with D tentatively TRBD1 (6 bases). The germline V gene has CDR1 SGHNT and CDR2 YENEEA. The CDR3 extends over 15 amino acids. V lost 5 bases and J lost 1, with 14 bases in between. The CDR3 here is CASSPLHRVQETQYF. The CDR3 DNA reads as TGTGCCAGCAGCCCTTTGCACAGGGTCCAAGAGACCCAGTACTTC.

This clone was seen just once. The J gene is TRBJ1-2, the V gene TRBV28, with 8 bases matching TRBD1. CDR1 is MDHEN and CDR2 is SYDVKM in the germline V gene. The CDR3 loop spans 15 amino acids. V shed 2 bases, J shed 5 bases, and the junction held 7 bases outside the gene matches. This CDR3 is CASSLPKQGAYGYTF. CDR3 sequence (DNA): TGTGCCAGCAGTTTACCCAAGCAGGGGGCGTATGGCTACACCTTC.

Here the CDR3 reads CASSSGLAGLQFF. The CDR3 bases are TGTGCCAGCAGTTCGGGACTAGCGGGGCTACAGTTCTTC. The rearrangement links TRBV6-5 to TRBJ2-1; 13 bases line up with TRBD2. The germline V gene has CDR1 MNHEY and CDR2 SVGAGI. V dropped 4 bases and J dropped 13; count of bases not matched to a gene: 4. This CDR3 contains 13 residues.

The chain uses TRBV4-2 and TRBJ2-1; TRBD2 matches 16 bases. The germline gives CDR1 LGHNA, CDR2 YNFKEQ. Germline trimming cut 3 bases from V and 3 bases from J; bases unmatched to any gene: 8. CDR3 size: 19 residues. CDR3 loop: CASSQAGTSGGAVYNEQFF. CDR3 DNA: TGTGCCAGCAGCCAGGCCGGGACTAGCGGGGGGGCCGTCTACAATGAGCAGTTCTTC.

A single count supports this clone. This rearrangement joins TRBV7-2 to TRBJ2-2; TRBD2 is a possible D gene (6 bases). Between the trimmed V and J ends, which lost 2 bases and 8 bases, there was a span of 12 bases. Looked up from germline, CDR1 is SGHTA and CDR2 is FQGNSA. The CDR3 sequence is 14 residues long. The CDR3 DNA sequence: TGTGCCAGCAGCTTAATGACTAGTACTGGGGAGCTGTTTTTT. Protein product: CASSLMTSTGELFF.

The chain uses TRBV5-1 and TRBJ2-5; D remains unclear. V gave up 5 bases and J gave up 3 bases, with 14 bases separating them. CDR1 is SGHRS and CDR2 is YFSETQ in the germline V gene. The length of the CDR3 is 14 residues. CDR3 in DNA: TGCGCCAGCAGAAGTTTAGCAGCTAAAGAGACCCAGTACTTC. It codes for CASRSLAAKETQYF.

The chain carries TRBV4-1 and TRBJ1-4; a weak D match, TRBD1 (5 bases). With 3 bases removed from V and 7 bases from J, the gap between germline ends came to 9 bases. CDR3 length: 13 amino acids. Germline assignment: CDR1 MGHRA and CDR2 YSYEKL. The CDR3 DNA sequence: TGCGCCAGCAGCCAGAGCCAGGGTGAAAAACTGTTTTTT. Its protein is CASSQSQGEKLFF.

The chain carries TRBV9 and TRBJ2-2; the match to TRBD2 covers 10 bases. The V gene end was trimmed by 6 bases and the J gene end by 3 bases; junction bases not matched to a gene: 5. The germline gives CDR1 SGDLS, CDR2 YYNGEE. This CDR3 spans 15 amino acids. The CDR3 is CASKTGTSDTGELFF. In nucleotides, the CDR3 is TGTGCCAGCAAGACCGGGACTAGCGACACCGGGGAGCTGTTTTTT.

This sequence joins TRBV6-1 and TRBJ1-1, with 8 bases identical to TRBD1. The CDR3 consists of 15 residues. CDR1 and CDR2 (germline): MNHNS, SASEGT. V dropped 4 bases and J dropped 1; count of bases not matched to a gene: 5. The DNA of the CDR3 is TGTGCCAGCAGTGCCTCCGGGACAGGGAACACTGAAGCTTTCTTT. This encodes CASSASGTGNTEAFF.

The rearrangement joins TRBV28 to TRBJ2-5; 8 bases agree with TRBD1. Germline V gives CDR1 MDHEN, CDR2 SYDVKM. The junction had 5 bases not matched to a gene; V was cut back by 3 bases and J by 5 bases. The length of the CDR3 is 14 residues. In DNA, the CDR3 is TGTGCCAGCAGTTTCCCGGACAGGGACGAGACCCAGTACTTC. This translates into CASSFPDRDETQYF.

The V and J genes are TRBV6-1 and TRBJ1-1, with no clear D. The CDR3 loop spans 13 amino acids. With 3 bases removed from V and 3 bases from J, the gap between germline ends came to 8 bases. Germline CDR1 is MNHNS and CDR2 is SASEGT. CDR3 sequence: CASSEVRDTEAFF. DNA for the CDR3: TGTGCCAGCAGTGAGGTGAGGGACACTGAAGCTTTCTTT.

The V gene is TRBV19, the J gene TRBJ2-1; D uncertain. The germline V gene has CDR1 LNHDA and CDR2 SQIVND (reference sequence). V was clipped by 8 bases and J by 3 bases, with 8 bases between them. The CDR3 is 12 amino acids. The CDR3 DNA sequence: TGTGCCAGTCTAGGCAGCTACAATGAGCAGTTCTTC. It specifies CASLGSYNEQFF.

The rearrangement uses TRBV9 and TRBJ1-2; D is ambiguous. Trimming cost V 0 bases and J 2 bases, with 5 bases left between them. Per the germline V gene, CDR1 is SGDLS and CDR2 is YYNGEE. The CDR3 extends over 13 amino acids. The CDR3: CASSVVENYGYTF. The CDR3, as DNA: TGTGCCAGCAGCGTAGTGGAGAACTATGGCTACACCTTC. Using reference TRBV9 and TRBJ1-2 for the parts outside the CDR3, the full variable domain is DSGVTQTPKHLITATGQRVTLRCSPRSGDLSVYWYQQSLDQGLQFLIQYYNGEERAKGNILERFSAQQFPDLHSELNLSSLELGDSALYFCASSVVENYGYTFGSGTRLTVV.

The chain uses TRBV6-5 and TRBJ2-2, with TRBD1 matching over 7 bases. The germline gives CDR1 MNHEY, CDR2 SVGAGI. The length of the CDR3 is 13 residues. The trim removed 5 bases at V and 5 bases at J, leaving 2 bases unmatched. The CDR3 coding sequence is TGTGCCAGCAGTAAACAGGGGACCGGGGAGCTGTTTTTT. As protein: CASSKQGTGELFF.

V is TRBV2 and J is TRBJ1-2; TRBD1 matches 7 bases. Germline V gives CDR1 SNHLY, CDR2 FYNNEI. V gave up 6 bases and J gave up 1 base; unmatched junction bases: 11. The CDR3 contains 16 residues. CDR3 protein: CASSELGQRFNYGYTF. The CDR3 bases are TGTGCCAGCAGCGAACTGGGACAGCGCTTTAACTATGGCTACACCTTC.